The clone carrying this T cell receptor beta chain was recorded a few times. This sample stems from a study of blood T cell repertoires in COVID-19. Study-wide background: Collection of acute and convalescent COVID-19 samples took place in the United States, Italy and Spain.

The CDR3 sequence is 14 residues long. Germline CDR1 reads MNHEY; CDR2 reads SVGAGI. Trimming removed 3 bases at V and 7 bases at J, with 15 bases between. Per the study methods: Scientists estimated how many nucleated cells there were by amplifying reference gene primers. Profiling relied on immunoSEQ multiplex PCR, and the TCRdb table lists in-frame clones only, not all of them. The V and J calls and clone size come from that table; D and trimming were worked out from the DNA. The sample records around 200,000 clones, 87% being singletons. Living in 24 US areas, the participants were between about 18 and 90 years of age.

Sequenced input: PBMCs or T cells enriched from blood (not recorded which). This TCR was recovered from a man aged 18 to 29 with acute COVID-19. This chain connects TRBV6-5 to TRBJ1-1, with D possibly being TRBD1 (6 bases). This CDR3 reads CASSYYQGQGEAFF. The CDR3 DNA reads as TGTGCCAGCAGTTATTACCAGGGGCAGGGTGAAGCTTTCTTT.